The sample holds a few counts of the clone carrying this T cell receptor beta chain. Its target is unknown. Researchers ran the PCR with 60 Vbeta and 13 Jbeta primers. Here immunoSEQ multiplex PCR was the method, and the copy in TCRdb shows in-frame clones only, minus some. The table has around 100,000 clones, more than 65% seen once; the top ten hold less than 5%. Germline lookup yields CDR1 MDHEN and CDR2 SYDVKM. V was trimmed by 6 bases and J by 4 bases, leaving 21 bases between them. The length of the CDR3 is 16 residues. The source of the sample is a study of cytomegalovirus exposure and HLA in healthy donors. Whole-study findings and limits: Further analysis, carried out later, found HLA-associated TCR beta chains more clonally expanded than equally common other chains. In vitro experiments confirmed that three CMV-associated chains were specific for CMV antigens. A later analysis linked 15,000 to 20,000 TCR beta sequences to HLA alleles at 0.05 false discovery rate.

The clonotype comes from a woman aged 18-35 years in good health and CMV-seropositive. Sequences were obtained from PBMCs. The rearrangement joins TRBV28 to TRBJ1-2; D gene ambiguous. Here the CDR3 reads CASRRTPGDAFYGYTF. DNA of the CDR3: TGTGCCAGCAGGCGAACGCCCGGGGATGCTTTCTATGGCTACACCTTC.